This T cell receptor beta chain was sequenced during a study of cytomegalovirus exposure and HLA in healthy donors. The CDR3 has 12 residues. Trimming shortened V by 3 bases and J by 4 bases, and 7 bases separated the two germline ends. Germline CDR1 SGHRS, CDR2 YFSETQ. The PCR employed 60 Vbeta primers together with 13 Jbeta primers. The protocol was immunoSEQ multiplex PCR, while the TCRdb copy is restricted to in-frame clones and leaves out a portion. The table lists some 120,000 clones, 74% of them singletons. Note on this clone: Antigen unknown.

The study's findings and limits: Likely technical artifact: a cluster of highly shared sequence variants. Listed as cytomegalovirus-associated were 150 to 200 TCR beta chains. Many donors carried some public TCRs, although rarity characterized most TCR sequences.

The sequencing sample was made of PBMCs. V usage is TRBV5-1 and J usage is TRBJ1-1, with D perhaps TRBD1 (6 bases). This sequence was found in a woman in her forties or fifties in good health and CMV-seropositive. The CDR3 nucleotides are TGCGCCAGCAGCTCACAGGGCACTGAAGCTTTCTTT. Its translation is CASSSQGTEAFF.